This T cell receptor (beta chain) was found in a study of beta chain features in type 1 diabetes. This clone was detected only a few times. Its antigen is unidentified. Per germline, CDR1 SQVTM and CDR2 ANQGSEA. Trimming pared 7 bases from V and 2 bases from J, leaving 14 bases between. The CDR3 length is 13 residues. Study-wide results and limits: TCRB CDR3s from Type 1 diabetes patients were moderately but significantly shorter in all four CD4+ subsets. Across patients, naive, central memory and Treg TCRB repertoires exhibited apparently greater similarity than was observed across healthy donors.

Isolated RNA was reverse transcribed in full, so expressed TCRB transcripts were sequenced. Some clones are missing from TCRdb's copy, which holds only in-frame ones; the method was immunoSEQ multiplex PCR. The sample lists around 240,000 clones; 9.6% were seen once. The sequence was collected from a woman between 18 and 30 years old in good health. V is TRBV29-1 and J is TRBJ1-2, with D maybe TRBD1 (6 bases). The sample taken for sequencing was naive CD4+ T cells from blood. Here the CDR3 DNA reads TGCAGCGCCATAGGACAGACCAACTATGGCTACACCTTC. Translation gives CSAIGQTNYGYTF.